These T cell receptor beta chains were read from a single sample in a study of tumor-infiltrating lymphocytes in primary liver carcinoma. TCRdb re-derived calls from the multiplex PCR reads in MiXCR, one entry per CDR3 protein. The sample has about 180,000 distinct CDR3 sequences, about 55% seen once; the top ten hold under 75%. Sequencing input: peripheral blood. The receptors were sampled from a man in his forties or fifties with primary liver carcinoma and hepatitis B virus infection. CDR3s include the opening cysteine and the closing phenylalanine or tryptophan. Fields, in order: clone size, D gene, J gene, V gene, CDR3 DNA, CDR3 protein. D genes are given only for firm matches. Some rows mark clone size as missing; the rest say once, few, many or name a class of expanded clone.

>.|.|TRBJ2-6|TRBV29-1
TGCAGCGTTGGGTTAGCTGCTGCGGCCAACGTCCTGACTTTC
CSVGLAAAANVLTF
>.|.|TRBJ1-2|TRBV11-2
TGTGCCAGTAGCTTAGAGAGGTCAGGCCCTCACAATGGCTACACCTTC
CASSLERSGPHNGYTF
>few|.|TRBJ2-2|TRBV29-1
TGCAGCGTTGAAGATCAGGGACGGAACATCGGGGAGCTGTTTTTT
CSVEDQGRNIGELFF
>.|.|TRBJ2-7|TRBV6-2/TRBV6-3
TGTGCCAGCAGTTCTCTTGACAGCGGCCTCGAGCAGTACTTC
CASSSLDSGLEQYF
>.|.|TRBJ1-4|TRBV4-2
TGTGCCAGCAGCCAAGATTTAGGGCGTAATGAAAAACTGTTTTTT
CASSQDLGRNEKLFF
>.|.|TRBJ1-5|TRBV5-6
TGTGCCAGCAGCCGGGGGCGAGGACGTATGGATCAGCCCCAGCATTTT
CASSRGRGRMDQPQHF
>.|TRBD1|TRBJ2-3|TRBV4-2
TGTGCCAGCAGCCAAGATCCCGGACAGGGGAACACAGATACGCAGTATTTT
CASSQDPGQGNTDTQYF
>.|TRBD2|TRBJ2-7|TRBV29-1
TGCAGCGTTGAGGAGTGCCGGGAGGGCTTCTACGAGCAGTACTTC
CSVEECREGFYEQYF
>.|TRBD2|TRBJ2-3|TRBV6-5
TGTGCCAGCAGTTATAAGCTAGCGGGAGATAAAGATACGCAGTATTTT
CASSYKLAGDKDTQYF
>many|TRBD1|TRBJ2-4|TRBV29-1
TGCAGCGGCTGGGACAGCAAAAACATTCAGTACTTC
CSGWDSKNIQYF
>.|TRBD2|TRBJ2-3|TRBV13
TGTGCCAGCAGCGGTAGACTAGCGGGATGGCGCACAGATACGCAGTATTTT
CASSGRLAGWRTDTQYF
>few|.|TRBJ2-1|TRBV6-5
TGTGCCAGCAGTGCCGGGACTCGTGGGGATGAGCAGTTCTTC
CASSAGTRGDEQFF
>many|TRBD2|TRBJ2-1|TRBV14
TGTGCCAGCAGTGCCGTAGCGGGATGGGTAAACAATGAGCAGTTCTTC
CASSAVAGWVNNEQFF